This T cell receptor (beta chain) was sequenced in a study of identical twins. The CDR3 consists of 14 residues. Germline V CDR1 and CDR2: SGHRS, YFSETQ. The V and J ends lost 0 bases and 8 bases, in that order; junction bases with no gene match: 5. TCRdb reanalysed the 5' RACE reads using MiXCR and keeps one entry per CDR3 protein. The table records 240,000 or so distinct CDR3 sequences, roughly a tenth of them present only once. This clonotype was counted many times. The receptor comes from a man between 50 and 59 years old in good health. Sequenced sample: memory T cells sorted from blood. The rearrangement uses TRBV5-1 and TRBJ2-1; 7 bases agree with TRBD2. The CDR3 DNA follows: TGCGCCAGCAGCTTGGCCTTAGGGAGGGATGAGCAGTTCTTC. Amino acids: CASSLALGRDEQFF.